This section outlines one TCR beta chain sequence together with its context. Semi-nested PCR with Nested Universal Primer A followed constant-region reverse priming of full-length variable regions. TCRdb reanalysed the 5' RACE reads using MiXCR and keeps one entry per CDR3 protein. Of some 8,000 distinct CDR3 sequences listed, approximately 52% are singletons. The sample comprised memory CD4+ T cells sorted from a lymph node. Subset: memory CD4+ T cells, CD4+CD45RO+CD25-. The sequence was collected from a female donor with breast cancer.

The DNA of the CDR3 is TGCGCCAGGCCGCGAGTGGGGCAGTTCACAGATACGCAGTATTTT. Protein sequence: CARPRVGQFTDTQYF. J is TRBJ2-3 and V is TRBV5-1; D is perhaps TRBD1 (5 bases). Germline values: CDR1 SGHRS, CDR2 YFSETQ. Trimming took 8 bases from V and 2 from J, leaving 18 bases between them. This CDR3 contains 15 residues.